This T cell receptor beta chain was recorded in a study of early T cells in non-severe SARS-CoV-2 infection. Study in general: Chains stayed unpaired after sequencing of bulk RNA from unsorted whole blood. Whole-study results and caveats: The VDJdb matching leaned toward anti-spike CD8 responses and overlooked private and CD4 specificities.

Unique molecular identifiers tagged individual cDNA molecules. TCRdb reanalysed the 5' RACE reads using MiXCR and keeps one entry per CDR3 protein. The sample gives some 29,000 distinct CDR3 sequences, around 5% of which show up once; around 6.3% is in the top ten. CDR3 length equals 14 residues. Germline V lookup: CDR1 SGHVS, CDR2 FQNEAQ. V was trimmed by 0 bases and J by 6 bases, leaving 12 bases between them. This clonotype showed up many times. Antigen: not known. The rearrangement joins TRBV7-8 to TRBJ2-7, with a weak D call TRBD1 (6 bases). The TCR comes from an adult who was a healthcare worker with PCR-confirmed SARS-CoV-2 infection or an uninfected control (not recorded which). Sequenced sample: whole blood. The CDR3 nucleotides are TGTGCCAGCAGCTTAGCGAACAGGGTAGGCGAGCAGTACTTC. This sequence encodes CASSLANRVGEQYF.